A selection of T cell receptor beta chains follows, all from one sample in a study of cytomegalovirus exposure and HLA in healthy donors. Produced via immunoSEQ multiplex PCR; TCRdb's table is partial and in-frame only. The sample includes some 120,000 clones, 65% to 90% seen only once; the top ten take around 4%. Sequenced input: PBMCs. The origin of the receptors is a woman aged 30 to 39 in good health and CMV-seronegative. Each CDR3 is given with its conserved first and last residue. Fields, in order: D gene, V gene, clone size, J gene, CDR3 DNA, CDR3 protein. The D gene is left open where the match is weak. The size field is filled for only some rows; it gives once, few, many or a size class.

d_call: NA; v_call: TRBV2; clone_size: NA; j_call: TRBJ2-1; cdr3_nt: TGTGCCAGCAGTGAACAGCCCGCTGAACTCAGGTGGTTCTTC; cdr3_aa: CASSEQPAELRWFF
d_call: NA; v_call: TRBV7-9; clone_size: few; j_call: TRBJ1-5; cdr3_nt: TGTGCCAGCAGAGAGACAGAGAATCAGCCCCAGCATTTT; cdr3_aa: CASRETENQPQHF
d_call: NA; v_call: TRBV5-4; clone_size: few; j_call: TRBJ2-1; cdr3_nt: TGTGCCAGCAGCTTGGAAGAGGGCCCCAACAATGAGCAGTTCTTC; cdr3_aa: CASSLEEGPNNEQFF
d_call: TRBD2; v_call: TRBV6-5; clone_size: few; j_call: TRBJ2-7; cdr3_nt: TGTGCCAGCAGTTTCTCCGGGACTAGCGCCTCCTACGAGCAGTACTTC; cdr3_aa: CASSFSGTSASYEQYF
d_call: TRBD2; v_call: TRBV11-2; clone_size: NA; j_call: TRBJ2-1; cdr3_nt: TGTGCCAGCAGCTCTCCCGGACTAGAGTCCTACAATGAGCAGTTCTTC; cdr3_aa: CASSSPGLESYNEQFF
d_call: TRBD1; v_call: TRBV7-9; clone_size: NA; j_call: TRBJ1-4; cdr3_nt: TGTTCCAGCAGCTTAAGACAGGGTGGTGGTGAAAAACTGTTTTTT; cdr3_aa: CSSSLRQGGGEKLFF
d_call: NA; v_call: TRBV9; clone_size: NA; j_call: TRBJ2-1; cdr3_nt: TGTGCCAGCAGCGGAGTGGGGCGGTACAATGAGCAGTTCTTC; cdr3_aa: CASSGVGRYNEQFF
d_call: TRBD2; v_call: TRBV25-1; clone_size: few; j_call: TRBJ2-4; cdr3_nt: TGTGCCAGCAGTGCGGCTAGCGGGAGCCCAGACATTCAGTACTTC; cdr3_aa: CASSAASGSPDIQYF
d_call: NA; v_call: TRBV10-3; clone_size: NA; j_call: TRBJ2-7; cdr3_nt: TGTGCCATCAGTGAGACTGTAACCTACGAGCAGTACTTC; cdr3_aa: CAISETVTYEQYF
d_call: TRBD2; v_call: TRBV5-1; clone_size: NA; j_call: TRBJ2-3; cdr3_nt: TGCGCCAGCAGCGGGGGACTAGCGGCCCAGATAAATACGCAGTATTTT; cdr3_aa: CASSGGLAAQINTQYF
d_call: NA; v_call: TRBV5-1; clone_size: few; j_call: TRBJ2-7; cdr3_nt: TGCGCCAGCAGCTTGGCCGGGGGGCCGGGTTGGGAGCAGTACTTC; cdr3_aa: CASSLAGGPGWEQYF
d_call: TRBD2; v_call: TRBV27; clone_size: NA; j_call: TRBJ2-7; cdr3_nt: TGTGCCAGCAGTTCCCTTCTCCGCGGGAGATTCTACGAGCAGTACTTC; cdr3_aa: CASSSLLRGRFYEQYF
d_call: TRBD2; v_call: TRBV6-1; clone_size: NA; j_call: TRBJ2-7; cdr3_nt: TGTGCCAGCAGTGCCCTAGCGGGAGGAGGGCCCTACGAGCAGTACTTC; cdr3_aa: CASSALAGGGPYEQYF
d_call: NA; v_call: TRBV7-2; clone_size: NA; j_call: TRBJ1-1; cdr3_nt: TGTGCCAGCAGCTTATCGCGGGGTGTTTTCATGAACACTGAAGCTTTCTTT; cdr3_aa: CASSLSRGVFMNTEAFF
d_call: TRBD2; v_call: TRBV4-3; clone_size: few; j_call: TRBJ2-7; cdr3_nt: TGCGCCAGCAGCCTATGGACTAGCGGGAACTACGAGCAGTACTTC; cdr3_aa: CASSLWTSGNYEQYF
d_call: NA; v_call: TRBV9; clone_size: NA; j_call: TRBJ2-3; cdr3_nt: TGTGCCAGCAGTCAGGTGAGGGGGAGCACAGATACGCAGTATTTT; cdr3_aa: CASSQVRGSTDTQYF
d_call: NA; v_call: TRBV28; clone_size: NA; j_call: TRBJ1-2; cdr3_nt: TGTGCCAGCAGTCCTCCCCCGCCCAGGGGCGGCGGCTACACCTTC; cdr3_aa: CASSPPPPRGGGYTF
d_call: NA; v_call: TRBV6-6; clone_size: NA; j_call: TRBJ1-2; cdr3_nt: TGTGCCAGCAGTTACTCGAACCGGGAGTCCGCGGGCTACACCTTC; cdr3_aa: CASSYSNRESAGYTF
d_call: TRBD1; v_call: TRBV19; clone_size: NA; j_call: TRBJ1-1; cdr3_nt: TGTGCCACCTCCAAGGGGGCCGGGAACACTGAAGCTTTCTTT; cdr3_aa: CATSKGAGNTEAFF
d_call: TRBD2; v_call: TRBV27; clone_size: NA; j_call: TRBJ2-7; cdr3_nt: TGTGCCAGCAGCATACTATCCGCGGGAGGGCCCCACGAGCAGTACTTC; cdr3_aa: CASSILSAGGPHEQYF
d_call: TRBD2; v_call: TRBV4-1; clone_size: NA; j_call: TRBJ2-1; cdr3_nt: TGCGCCAGCAGCCAACCTAGCGGGATAGAGTCCGATGAGCAGTTCTTC; cdr3_aa: CASSQPSGIESDEQFF
d_call: TRBD2; v_call: TRBV10-3; clone_size: NA; j_call: TRBJ2-2; cdr3_nt: TGTGCCGTCGGGACTAGCGGCACCGGGGAGCTGTTTTTT; cdr3_aa: CAVGTSGTGELFF
d_call: NA; v_call: TRBV7-9; clone_size: NA; j_call: TRBJ2-7; cdr3_nt: TGTGCCAGCACCTTTAGGGAAGGGGGCTACGAGCAGTACTTC; cdr3_aa: CASTFREGGYEQYF
d_call: TRBD1; v_call: TRBV29-1; clone_size: NA; j_call: TRBJ1-2; cdr3_nt: TGCAGCGTTCTAGAGACAGGGGGTCATGGCTACACCTTC; cdr3_aa: CSVLETGGHGYTF
d_call: NA; v_call: TRBV19; clone_size: NA; j_call: TRBJ2-2; cdr3_nt: TGTGCCAGTAGTATAGGGACTGCAACCGGGGAGCTGTTTTTT; cdr3_aa: CASSIGTATGELFF
d_call: NA; v_call: TRBV30; clone_size: NA; j_call: TRBJ2-3; cdr3_nt: TGTGCCTGGAGTGTACTAGACTCCACAGATACGCAGTATTTT; cdr3_aa: CAWSVLDSTDTQYF
d_call: NA; v_call: TRBV10-2; clone_size: NA; j_call: TRBJ1-1; cdr3_nt: TGCGCCAGCAGTGAGTCGACCTGGCAGGGCGATGAAGCTTTCTTT; cdr3_aa: CASSESTWQGDEAFF
d_call: TRBD2; v_call: TRBV4-3; clone_size: NA; j_call: TRBJ2-7; cdr3_nt: TGCGCCAGCAGCCAAGACTCTAGCGGGAGCTACGAGCAGTACTTC; cdr3_aa: CASSQDSSGSYEQYF
d_call: TRBD2; v_call: TRBV9; clone_size: NA; j_call: TRBJ2-3; cdr3_nt: TGTGCCAGCAGCGCCCGGACTAGTGCAGATACGCAGTATTTT; cdr3_aa: CASSARTSADTQYF
d_call: NA; v_call: TRBV19; clone_size: NA; j_call: TRBJ2-2; cdr3_nt: TGTGCCAGTAGTATAGATCTATGGGGCACCTACCGGGAGCTGTTTTTT; cdr3_aa: CASSIDLWGTYRELFF
d_call: NA; v_call: TRBV7-6; clone_size: NA; j_call: TRBJ2-7; cdr3_nt: NA; cdr3_aa: CASSLVGRGTYEQYF
d_call: NA; v_call: TRBV14; clone_size: NA; j_call: TRBJ2-5; cdr3_nt: TGTGCCAGCAGCCAAGCACTGGGAGGAGAGACCCAGTACTTC; cdr3_aa: CASSQALGGETQYF